The sequence of this TCR beta chain was determined in a study of CXCR3-negative and CXCR3-positive naive CD8 T cells. General study findings and limits: Naive cells with CXCR3 showed TRB CDR3s that were more hydrophobic than those in CXCR3-negative naive cells.

UMI-labeled 5' RACE TRB cDNA libraries were prepared from the cells. One entry per CDR3 protein, without DNA, is what TCRdb gives after re-calling the 5' RACE reads. There are around 63,000 distinct CDR3 sequences in the sample, with 4.8% held by the top ten. The CDR3 loop spans 13 amino acids. Germline V gene lookup returns CDR1 DFQATT and CDR2 SNEGSKA (reference sequence). For this clonotype: The antigen remains undetermined.

This chain links TRBV20-1 with TRBJ1-1. This sequence was found in a human donor in good health. Some clones in this sample may be carry-over from other donors' samples. Sequencing used naive CXCR3+ CD8+ T cells from blood. Subset here: CD45RO-CCR7+CD27+CD95- naive CD8+ T cells expressing CXCR3 (TNR3+). The CDR3 protein is CSARPPGDTEAFF.